Shown below are 7 T cell receptor beta chains from a single sample sequenced in a study of control samples from healthy donors and cancer patients. The protocol was immunoSEQ multiplex PCR, while the TCRdb copy is restricted to in-frame clones and leaves out a portion. The sample includes about 170,000 clones, 90% to 95% of them seen just once. Sequenced input: blood. Receptors originate from a woman aged 25 to 39 in good health.

This chain connects TRBV4-3 to TRBJ2-7, with D perhaps TRBD2 (5 bases). CDR3 length: 15 residues. Germline V gives CDR1 LGHNA, CDR2 YSLEER. V gave up 0 bases and J gave up 4 bases, with 13 bases separating them. The CDR3 spells CASSQDGSNRYEQYF. Written as DNA, the CDR3 is TGCGCCAGCAGCCAAGATGGGAGTAACCGTTACGAGCAGTACTTC.

This clone was observed a few times. The rearrangement links TRBV3-1 (or the pseudogene TRBV3-2) to TRBJ2-7; D is possibly TRBD2 (5 bases). The CDR3 is 12 amino acids. Deletions cut 4 bases from V and 3 bases from J, with 7 bases between. Germline assignment: CDR1 LGHDT and CDR2 YNNKEL (reference sequence). The CDR3 spells CASSRRGYEQYF. The CDR3 nucleotides are TGTGCCAGCAGCCGCCGGGGCTACGAGCAGTACTTC.

The chain combines TRBV24-1 with TRBJ1-5; D not certain. The V gene's germline CDR1 is KGHDR and CDR2 SFDVKD. Deletions cut 1 base from V and 3 bases from J, with 9 bases between. The CDR3 is 15 residues long. The CDR3 DNA sequence: TGTGCCACCAGTGATTTCGGGCGGATCAATCAGCCCCAGCATTTT. Its translation is CATSDFGRINQPQHF.

The gene calls are TRBV19 and TRBJ1-2; maybe TRBD1 (6 bases). CDR1 LNHDA and CDR2 SQIVND come from the germline V gene (reference sequence). The CDR3 runs to 14 residues. Trimming shortened V by 1 base and J by 2 bases, and 8 bases separated the two germline ends. The CDR3, as DNA: TGTGCCAGTAGTATAGGCGGACAGAACTATGGCTACACCTTC. As protein: CASSIGGQNYGYTF.

The chain employs TRBV7-2 and TRBJ2-5; no clear D gene. The length of the CDR3 is 11 residues. V lost 1 base, J lost 7 bases, and 4 bases lay in between. The V gene's germline CDR1 is SGHTA and CDR2 FQGNSA. The CDR3 sequence: CASSLGGTQYF. CDR3 nucleotides: TGTGCCAGCAGCTTAGGGGGGACCCAGTACTTC.

V gene TRBV5-1 combines with J gene TRBJ2-5; TRBD1 aligns across 11 bases. V trimming: 4 bases; J trimming: 5 bases; junction bases outside the gene matches: 7. Germline-derived CDR1 and CDR2 are SGHRS and YFSETQ. The CDR3 length is 15 residues. The CDR3 DNA reads TGCGCCAGCAGCGGGGACAGGGGGATTGGGGAGACCCAGTACTTC. Translation: CASSGDRGIGETQYF.

The V gene is TRBV5-1, the J gene TRBJ2-6; D not certain. The V gene's germline CDR1 is SGHRS and CDR2 YFSETQ. CDR3 size: 14 residues. V lost 1 base to trimming and J lost 3 bases, with 5 bases between them. The CDR3 region has the DNA TGCGCCAGCAGCTTGATGGGTGGGGCCAACGTCCTGACTTTC. Translated, it gives CASSLMGGANVLTF.